The rows below give T cell receptor beta chains drawn from one sample of a study of human CD8 memory T cell subsets. TCRdb reworked the 5' RACE reads into one entry per CDR3 protein, no DNA. This sample contains over 10,000 distinct CDR3 sequences. Sequencing was performed on CD8+ T cells from PBMCs. Every receptor here comes from a human donor in good health. CDR3s include the opening cysteine and the closing phenylalanine or tryptophan. Each record gives: V gene, J gene, CDR3 protein.

>TRBV19|TRBJ1-1
CASSIGGGNTEAFF
>TRBV18|TRBJ2-7
CASSPRDRAGVNEQYF
>TRBV14|TRBJ2-1
CASSQVGNPAATNEQFF
>TRBV2|TRBJ2-7
CASSDSYEQYF
>TRBV15|TRBJ2-7
CATSRDRDSLKYEQYF
>TRBV6-2/TRBV6-3|TRBJ2-5
CASSYPRTTMEETQYF
>TRBV5-1|TRBJ2-3
CASSERDRGVPDTQYF
>TRBV10-3|TRBJ2-7
CAISEPATGASYEQYF
>TRBV28|TRBJ2-7
CASRDTGGATYEQYF
>TRBV6-2/TRBV6-3|TRBJ2-2
CASSDQDVSGELFF
>TRBV4-1|TRBJ2-1
CASSQDRTSGSNEQFF
>TRBV5-1|TRBJ2-7
CASSLGRGGRAYEQYF
>TRBV29-1|TRBJ1-2
CSVADRGYGYTF